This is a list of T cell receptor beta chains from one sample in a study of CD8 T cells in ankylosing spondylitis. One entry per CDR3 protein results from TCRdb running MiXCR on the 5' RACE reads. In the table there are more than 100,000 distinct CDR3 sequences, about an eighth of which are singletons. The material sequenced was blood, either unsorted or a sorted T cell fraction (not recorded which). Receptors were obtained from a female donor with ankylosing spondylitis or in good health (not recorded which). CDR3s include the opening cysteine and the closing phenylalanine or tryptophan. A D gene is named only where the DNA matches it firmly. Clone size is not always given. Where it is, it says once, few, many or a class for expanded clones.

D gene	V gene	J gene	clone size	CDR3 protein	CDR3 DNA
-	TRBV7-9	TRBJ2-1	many	CASSFRLQYNEQFF	TGTGCCAGCAGCTTTCGGCTACAATACAATGAGCAGTTCTTC
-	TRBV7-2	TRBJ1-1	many	CASSYLATGNTEAFF	TGTGCCAGCAGCTACCTAGCGACAGGAAACACTGAAGCTTTCTTT
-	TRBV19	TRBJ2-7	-	CASSDWDRSSYEQYF	TGTGCCAGTAGTGACTGGGACCGATCCTCCTACGAGCAGTACTTC
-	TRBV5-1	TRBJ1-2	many	CASSPTQQALGGYTF	TGCGCCAGCAGCCCCACTCAACAGGCCCTGGGAGGCTACACCTTC
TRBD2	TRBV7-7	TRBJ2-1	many	CASSLAAGGPHEQFF	TGTGCCAGCAGCTTAGCAGCGGGAGGGCCCCATGAGCAGTTCTTC
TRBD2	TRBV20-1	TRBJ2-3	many	CSAYSSGGWADTQYF	TGCAGTGCCTACTCTAGCGGGGGGTGGGCAGATACGCAGTATTTT
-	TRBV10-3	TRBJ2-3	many	CAISESTAANTQYF	TGTGCCATCAGTGAGTCGACGGCGGCAAATACGCAGTATTTT
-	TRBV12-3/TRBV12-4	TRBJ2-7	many	CASRLTRGSYEQYF	TGTGCCAGCAGGCTTACCCGGGGCTCCTACGAGCAGTACTTC
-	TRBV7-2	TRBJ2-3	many	CASFRGFGDTQYF	TGTGCCAGTTTCCGGGGGTTTGGGGATACGCAGTATTTT
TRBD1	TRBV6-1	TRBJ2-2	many	CASRRTGGVTGELFF	TGTGCCAGCAGGCGGACAGGGGGCGTCACCGGGGAGCTGTTTTTT
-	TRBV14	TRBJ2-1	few	CASSPGLPSYNEQFF	TGTGCCAGCAGCCCGGGACTCCCCTCCTACAATGAGCAGTTCTTC
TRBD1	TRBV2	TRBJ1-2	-	CASRRTGISYGYTF	TGTGCCAGCAGGCGGACAGGGATAAGCTATGGCTACACCTTC
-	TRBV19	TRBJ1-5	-	CASSRTIPGHFGQPQHF	TGTGCCAGTAGTCGAACGATACCGGGACACTTCGGTCAGCCCCAGCATTTT
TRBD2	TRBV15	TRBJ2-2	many	CATSSEKAGPNTGELFF	TGTGCCACCAGCAGTGAGAAAGCGGGACCGAACACCGGGGAGCTGTTTTTT
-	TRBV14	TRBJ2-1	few	CASSQEAYLWDEQFF	TGTGCCAGCAGCCAAGAGGCCTATCTATGGGATGAGCAGTTCTTC
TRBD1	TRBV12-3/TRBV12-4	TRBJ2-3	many	CASSLGQGFTDTQYF	TGTGCCAGCAGTCTTGGACAGGGATTCACAGATACGCAGTATTTT
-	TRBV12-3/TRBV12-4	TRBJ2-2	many	CASSRDLRTGELFF	TGTGCCAGCAGTAGGGACTTGCGGACCGGGGAGCTGTTTTTT
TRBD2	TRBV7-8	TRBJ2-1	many	CASSSGGGGGYNEQFF	TGTGCCAGCAGCTCCGGGGGCGGGGGGGGCTACAATGAGCAGTTCTTC
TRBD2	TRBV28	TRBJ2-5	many	CATATGTSGEETQYF	TGTGCCACCGCCACCGGGACTAGCGGGGAAGAGACCCAGTACTTC
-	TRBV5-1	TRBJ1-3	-	CASSLEGGPGNTIYF	TGCGCCAGCAGCTTGGAAGGAGGTCCTGGAAACACCATATATTTT
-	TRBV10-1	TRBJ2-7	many	CASSETGRPYEQYF	TGCGCCAGCAGTGAGACAGGGCGTCCCTACGAGCAGTACTTC
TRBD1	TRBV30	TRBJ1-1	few	CAWSVGGRDTEAFF	TGTGCCTGGAGTGTAGGGGGCAGGGACACTGAAGCTTTCTTT
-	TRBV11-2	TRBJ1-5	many	CASSYQGVRNQPQHF	TGTGCCAGCAGCTACCAGGGTGTCCGCAATCAGCCCCAGCATTTT
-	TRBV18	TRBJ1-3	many	CASSPQYTGAGNTIYF	TGTGCCAGCTCCCCACAATACACAGGAGCTGGAAACACCATATATTTT
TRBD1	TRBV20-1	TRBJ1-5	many	CSAFDRDVNQPQHF	TGCAGTGCTTTTGACAGGGATGTCAATCAGCCCCAGCATTTT
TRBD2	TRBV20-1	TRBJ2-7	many	CSARRSGSLSSYEQYF	TGCAGTGCTAGAAGGAGCGGGAGCCTAAGCTCCTACGAGCAGTACTTC
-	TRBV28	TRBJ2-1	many	CASSLLGVHNEQFF	TGTGCCAGCAGTCTCTTGGGGGTCCACAATGAGCAGTTCTTC
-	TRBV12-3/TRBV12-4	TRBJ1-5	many	CASSLGGRQPQHF	TGTGCCAGCAGTTTGGGGGGCAGACAGCCCCAGCATTTT
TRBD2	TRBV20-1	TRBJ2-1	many	CSAPKLEGLATYNEQFF	TGCAGTGCTCCCAAGCTGGAGGGACTAGCGACCTACAATGAGCAGTTCTTC
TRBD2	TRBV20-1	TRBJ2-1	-	CSARGTSGGYNEQFF	TGCAGTGCTAGAGGGACTAGCGGGGGCTACAATGAGCAGTTCTTC
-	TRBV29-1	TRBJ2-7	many	CSVEGQDEQYF	TGCAGCGTTGAAGGCCAGGATGAGCAGTACTTC
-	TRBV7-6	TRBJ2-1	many	CASSSRALGEQFF	TGTGCCAGCAGCTCCAGGGCCCTGGGTGAGCAGTTCTTC
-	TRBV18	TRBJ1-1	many	CASSPPGDTEAFF	TGTGCCAGCTCACCACCGGGGGACACTGAAGCTTTCTTT
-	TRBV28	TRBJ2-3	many	CASSFVGSTQYF	TGTGCCAGCAGTTTTGTGGGCAGTACGCAGTATTTT
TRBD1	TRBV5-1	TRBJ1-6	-	CASRSRAGTGTNSPLHF	TGCGCCAGCAGATCACGGGCCGGGACAGGGACTAATTCACCCCTCCACTTT
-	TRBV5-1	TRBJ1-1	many	CASSPQVMNTEAFF	TGCGCCAGCAGCCCCCAGGTGATGAACACTGAAGCTTTCTTT
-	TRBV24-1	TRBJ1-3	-	CATSPSGAYGNTIYF	TGTGCCACCAGTCCCTCGGGGGCCTATGGAAACACCATATATTTT
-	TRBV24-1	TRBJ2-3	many	CATSDFRLVLWTQYF	TGTGCCACCAGTGATTTCCGACTAGTCCTCTGGACGCAGTATTTT
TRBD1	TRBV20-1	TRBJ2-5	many	CSATKDRGRGETQYF	TGCAGTGCTACCAAGGACAGGGGGCGAGGAGAGACCCAGTACTTC
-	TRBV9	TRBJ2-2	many	CASSGSTGELFF	TGTGCCAGCAGTGGGTCCACCGGGGAGCTGTTTTTT
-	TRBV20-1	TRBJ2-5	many	CSATKEGQETQYF	TGCAGTGCAACCAAAGAGGGGCAAGAGACCCAGTACTTC
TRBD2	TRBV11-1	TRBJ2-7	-	CASSFRREGEQYF	TGTGCCAGCAGCTTTAGGCGGGAGGGCGAGCAGTACTTC
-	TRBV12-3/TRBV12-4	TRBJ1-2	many	CASTSGPPYGYTF	TGTGCCAGCACCTCTGGGCCGCCGTATGGCTACACCTTC
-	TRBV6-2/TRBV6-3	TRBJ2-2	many	CASSPEHYTGELFF	TGTGCCAGCAGCCCCGAGCATTACACCGGGGAGCTGTTTTTT
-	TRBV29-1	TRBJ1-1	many	CSVEGGLGTEAFF	TGCAGCGTTGAAGGAGGGCTCGGCACTGAAGCTTTCTTT
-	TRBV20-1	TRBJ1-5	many	CSAAASNQPQHF	TGCAGTGCCGCGGCCAGCAATCAGCCCCAGCATTTT
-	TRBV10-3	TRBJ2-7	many	CAISVTVKRDTFYEQYF	TGTGCCATCAGTGTTACCGTCAAGCGGGACACCTTCTACGAGCAGTACTTC
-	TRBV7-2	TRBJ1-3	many	CASSQREYSGNTIYF	TGTGCCAGCAGCCAGAGAGAATACTCTGGAAACACCATATATTTT
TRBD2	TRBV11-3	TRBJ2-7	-	CASSLVAGGLEQYF	TGTGCCAGCAGCTTAGTAGCGGGAGGGCTCGAGCAGTACTTC
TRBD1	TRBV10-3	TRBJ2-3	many	CAISPGTGTATDTQYF	TGTGCCATCAGTCCAGGGACAGGGACGGCCACAGATACGCAGTATTTT
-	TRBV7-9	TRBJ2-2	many	CASSSGLTPTGELFF	TGTGCCAGCAGCTCCGGACTAACTCCCACCGGGGAGCTGTTTTTT